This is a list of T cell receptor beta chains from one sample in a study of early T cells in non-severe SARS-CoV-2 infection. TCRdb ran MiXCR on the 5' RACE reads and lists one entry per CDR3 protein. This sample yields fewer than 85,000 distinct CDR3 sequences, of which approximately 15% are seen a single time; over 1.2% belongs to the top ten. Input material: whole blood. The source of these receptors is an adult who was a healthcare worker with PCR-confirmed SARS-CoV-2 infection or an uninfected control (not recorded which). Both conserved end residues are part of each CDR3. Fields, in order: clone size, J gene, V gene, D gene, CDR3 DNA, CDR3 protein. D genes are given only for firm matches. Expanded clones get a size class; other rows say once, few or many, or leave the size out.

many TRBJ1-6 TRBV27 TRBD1 TGTGCCAGCAGTTTCCAAACAGGGGGGTATTCACCCCTCCACTTT CASSFQTGGYSPLHF
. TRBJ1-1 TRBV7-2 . TGTGCCAGCAGCTTTAGGAGGGGAGGGTTATCAAGAGCTTTCTTT CASSFRRGGLSRAFF
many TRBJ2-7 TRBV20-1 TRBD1 TGCAGTGCTACCAGGGGACAGGGGGCCGAGCAGTACTTC CSATRGQGAEQYF
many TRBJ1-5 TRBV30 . TGTGCCTGGAGTCCCAGTCTGGGGGCAGGTCAGCCCCAGCATTTT CAWSPSLGAGQPQHF
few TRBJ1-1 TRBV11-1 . TGTGCCAGCAGCTTTTCGGGACTGAACACTGAAGCTTTCTTT CASSFSGLNTEAFF
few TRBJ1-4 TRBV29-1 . TGCAGCGGGGGTAATGAAAAACTGTTTTTT CSGGNEKLFF
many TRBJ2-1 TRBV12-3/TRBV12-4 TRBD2 TGTGCCAGCAGTTCTCGACTAGCGCCCCACAATGAGCAGTTCTTC CASSSRLAPHNEQFF
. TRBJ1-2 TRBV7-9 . TGTGCCAGCAGCCCGTACCTTAACTATGGCTACACCTTC CASSPYLNYGYTF
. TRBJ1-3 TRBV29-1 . TGCAGCGTTGAAGATCGGAAGGGCTACACCATATATTTT CSVEDRKGYTIYF
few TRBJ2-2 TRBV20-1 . TGCAGTGCCCACCTCGTTCAGGGGTTTAACCGGAACACCGGGGAGCTGTTTTTT CSAHLVQGFNRNTGELFF
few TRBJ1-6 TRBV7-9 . TGTGCCAGCAGCTTCAGGCGGGCCAGGAATTCACCCCTCCACTTT CASSFRRARNSPLHF
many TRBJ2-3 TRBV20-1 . TGCAGTGCTTCTTGGGGGGCCGGCACAGATACGCAGTATTTT CSASWGAGTDTQYF
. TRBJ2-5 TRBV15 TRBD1 TGTGCCACCAGGACAGGGCTACTGGGGGAGACCCAGTACTTC CATRTGLLGETQYF
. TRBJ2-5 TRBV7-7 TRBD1 TGTGCTAGCAGCCCGGGGACAGGGGTAGTAGAGACCCAGTACTTC CASSPGTGVVETQYF
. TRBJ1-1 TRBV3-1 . TGTGCCAGCAGCCCGTTTATTACGGGTGACACTGAAGCTTTCTTT CASSPFITGDTEAFF
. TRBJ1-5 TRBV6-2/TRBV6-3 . TGTGCCAGCAGTTACTGGGGGGCAAGCAATCAGCCCCAGCATTTT CASSYWGASNQPQHF
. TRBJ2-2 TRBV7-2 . TGTGCCAGCAGCCCACCGGACACCGGGGAGCTGTTTTTT CASSPPDTGELFF
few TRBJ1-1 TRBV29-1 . TGCAGCGACAGAATGGATTTCTTT CSDRMDFF
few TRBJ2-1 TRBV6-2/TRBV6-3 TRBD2 TGTGCCAGCAGTTCCACCGGGACTAGGGGCACCGTCAATGAGCAGTTCTTC CASSSTGTRGTVNEQFF
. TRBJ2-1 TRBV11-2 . TGTGCCAGCAGCTTTTTCCCCCCCATGCAGGGGTGGGACAATGAGCAGTTCTTC CASSFFPPMQGWDNEQFF
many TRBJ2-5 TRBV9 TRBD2 TGTGCCAGCAGCGTAGGCGCGGGGGACCAAGAGACCCAGTACTTC CASSVGAGDQETQYF
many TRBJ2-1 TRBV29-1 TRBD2 TGCAGCGTTGAACCACAGCGGGGGGTCTTCTACAATGAGCAGTTCTTC CSVEPQRGVFYNEQFF
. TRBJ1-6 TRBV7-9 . TGTGCCAGCAGCTTAGACTCCGATAATTCACCCCTCCACTTT CASSLDSDNSPLHF
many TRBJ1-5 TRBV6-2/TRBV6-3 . TGTGCCAGCAGTTACTCGATTGATTCAGGGAGCGGCAATCAGCCCCAGCATTTT CASSYSIDSGSGNQPQHF
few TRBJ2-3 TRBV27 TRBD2 TGTGCCAGCAGTTACACTAGCGGGGGAGGCTATAGAGATACGCAGTATTTT CASSYTSGGGYRDTQYF
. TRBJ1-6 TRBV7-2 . TGTGCCAGCAGCTTTCGAAGGGTAAAAGGCAATTCACCCCTCCATTTT CASSFRRVKGNSPLHF
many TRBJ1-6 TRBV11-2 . TGTGCCAGCAGCTTCGATAAGGGAACTGTCCACTTT CASSFDKGTVHF
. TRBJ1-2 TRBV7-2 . TGTGCCAGCAGCCCGAGACAGTTGGGAGGCTACACCTTC CASSPRQLGGYTF
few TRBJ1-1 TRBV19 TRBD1 TGTGCCAGTAGCCACAGGGGCGCAAACACTGAAGCTTTCTTT CASSHRGANTEAFF
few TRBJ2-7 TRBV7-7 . TGTGCTAGCAGCCCTGACGGGGGGCTCAACGAGCAGTACTTC CASSPDGGLNEQYF
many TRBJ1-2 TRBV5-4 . TGTGCCAGCACCCTGGCGGGCTATGGCTACACCTTC CASTLAGYGYTF
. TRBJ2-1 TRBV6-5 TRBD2 TGTGCCAGTGGACTAGCGGTCTTCAATGAGCAGTTCTTC CASGLAVFNEQFF
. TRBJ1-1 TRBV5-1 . TGCGCCAGCAGCTTGGTTGTCCAGAACACTGAAGCTTTCTTT CASSLVVQNTEAFF
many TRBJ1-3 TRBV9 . TGTGCCAGCAGCCCGACAGGCTCCAACACCATATATTTT CASSPTGSNTIYF
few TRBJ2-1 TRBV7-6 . TGTGCCAGCAGCCGGACTTCACGACTGGAGCAGTTCTTC CASSRTSRLEQFF
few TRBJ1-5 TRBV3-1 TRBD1 TGTGCCAGCAGCCTAGGGACAGACAATCAGCCCCAGCATTTT CASSLGTDNQPQHF
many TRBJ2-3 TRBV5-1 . TGCGCCAGCAGCAAACCAGGGTCAGATACGCAGTATTTT CASSKPGSDTQYF
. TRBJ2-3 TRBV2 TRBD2 TGTGCCAGCACCGACGGGCTAGCGGGGCCAGATACGCAGTATTTT CASTDGLAGPDTQYF
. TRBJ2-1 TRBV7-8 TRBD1 TGTGCCAGCAGCCCATCCCGGGACAGTTTTAATGAGCAGTTCTTC CASSPSRDSFNEQFF
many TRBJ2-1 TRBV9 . TGTGCCAGCAGCTATACAGCGAGCTCCTACAATGAGCAGTTCTTC CASSYTASSYNEQFF
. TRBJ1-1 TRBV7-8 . TGTGCCAGCAGCTTAGCGGCAACAGTTAGCACTGAAGCTTTCTTT CASSLAATVSTEAFF
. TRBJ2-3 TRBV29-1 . TGCAGCGCCTATACGGACCTCACAGATACGCAGTATTTT CSAYTDLTDTQYF
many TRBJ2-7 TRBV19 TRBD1 TGTGCCAGTAGTATGGCCGGACAGGGACTCTACGAGCAGTACTTC CASSMAGQGLYEQYF
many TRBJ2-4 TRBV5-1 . TGCGCCAGCAGCTTGGAAGCGGGTTTGGTAAACATTCAGTACTTC CASSLEAGLVNIQYF
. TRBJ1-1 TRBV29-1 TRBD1 TGCAGCGTCGTGGGACAGTCCCTGATGAACACTGAAGCTTTCTTT CSVVGQSLMNTEAFF
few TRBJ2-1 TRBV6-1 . TGTGCCAGCAGTGGAAATACAGGGAAGCGAGAGCAGTTCTTC CASSGNTGKREQFF